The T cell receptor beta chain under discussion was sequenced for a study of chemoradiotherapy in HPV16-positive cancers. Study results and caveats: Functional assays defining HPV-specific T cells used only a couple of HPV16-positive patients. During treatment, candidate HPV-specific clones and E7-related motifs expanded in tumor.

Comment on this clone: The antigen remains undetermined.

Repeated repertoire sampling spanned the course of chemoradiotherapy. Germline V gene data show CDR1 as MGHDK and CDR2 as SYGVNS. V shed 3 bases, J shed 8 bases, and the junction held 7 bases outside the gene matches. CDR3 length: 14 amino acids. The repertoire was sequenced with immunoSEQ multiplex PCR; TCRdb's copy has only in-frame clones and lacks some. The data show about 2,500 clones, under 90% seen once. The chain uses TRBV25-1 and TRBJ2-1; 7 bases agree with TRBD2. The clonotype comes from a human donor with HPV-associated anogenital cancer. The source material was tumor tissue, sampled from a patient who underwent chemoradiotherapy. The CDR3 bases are TGTGCCAGCAGTGAGAGCGGGAAGGGGTATGAGCAGTTCTTC. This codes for CASSESGKGYEQFF.